This T cell receptor beta chain originates from a study of beta chain features in type 1 diabetes. CDR3 length equals 14 residues. V was clipped by 0 bases and J by 3 bases, with 9 bases between them. Per germline, CDR1 SGHNT and CDR2 YYREEE (reference sequence). All of the isolated RNA was reverse transcribed, so expressed TCRB transcripts were sequenced. Method: immunoSEQ multiplex PCR; TCRdb's copy keeps in-frame clones and lacks some. The sample yields over 700,000 clones, about a sixth seen once. The TCR originated in a woman under 30 in good health. The chain joins TRBV5-4 to TRBJ1-1; no firm D call. Material: naive CD4+ T cells from blood. CDR3 sequence: CASSLVGPDTEAFF. For the CDR3, the DNA is TGTGCCAGCAGCTTGGTTGGGCCGGACACTGAAGCTTTCTTT.